The 30 T cell receptor beta chains below come from one sample, sequenced in a study of T cells after yellow fever vaccination. Using its own MiXCR run on the 5' RACE reads, TCRdb lists one record per CDR3 protein. The sample has hundreds of thousands of distinct CDR3 sequences, about 13% seen once; the top ten hold around 15%. Material: PBMCs, obtained on the day of the yellow fever booster vaccination. The receptors shown here come from a man aged 25 to 40 who received the YFV17D yellow fever vaccine.

The gene calls are TRBV29-1 and TRBJ1-3, with D perhaps matching TRBD1 (5 bases). This CDR3 spans 13 amino acids. Germline-derived CDR1 and CDR2 are SQVTM and ANQGSEA. V lost 3 bases to trimming and J lost 3 bases, with 9 bases between them. CDR3 bases: TGCAGCGTTGAGGGGGGAGGTGGAAACACCATATATTTT. The encoded protein is CSVEGGGGNTIYF.

This clonotype was picked up a small number of times. V gene TRBV24-1 combines with J gene TRBJ1-1; 7 nucleotides agree with TRBD1. CDR3 length: 17 residues. CDR1 is KGHDR, CDR2 SFDVKD, per germline. The trim removed 2 bases at V and 1 base at J, leaving 9 bases unmatched. CDR3 residues: CATSDSKGGWGNTEAFF. DNA of the CDR3: TGTGCCACCAGTGATTCGAAAGGGGGCTGGGGGAACACTGAAGCTTTCTTT.

This clonotype has only a few counts. J is TRBJ1-4 and V is TRBV9; 8 bases agree with TRBD1. CDR3 length equals 15 residues. CDR1 is SGDLS and CDR2 is YYNGEE in the germline V gene. The ends lost 3 bases at V and 8 bases at J; junction bases unmatched: 9. DNA of the CDR3: TGTGCCAGCAGCGCATCTTGGACAGGGCGGGAAAAACTGTTTTTT. Protein: CASSASWTGREKLFF. Complete variable domain (other parts from reference TRBV9 and TRBJ1-4): DSGVTQTPKHLITATGQRVTLRCSPRSGDLSVYWYQQSLDQGLQFLIQYYNGEERAKGNILERFSAQQFPDLHSELNLSSLELGDSALYFCASSASWTGREKLFFGSGTQLSVL.

The chain uses TRBV20-1 and TRBJ1-1; possibly TRBD1 for D (6 bases). The CDR3 consists of 15 residues. V lost 6 bases to trimming and J lost 3 bases, with 20 bases between them. Looked up from germline, CDR1 is DFQATT and CDR2 is SNEGSKA (reference sequence). The CDR3 loop reads CSARSPGGSDTEAFF. CDR3 DNA: TGCAGTGCCCGTAGCCCCGGGGGCTCGGACACTGAAGCTTTCTTT.

This clonotype was seen at least ten times. The chain combines TRBV7-2 with TRBJ2-3, with 9 bases that match TRBD1. This CDR3 spans 16 amino acids. Trimming cost V 6 bases and J 4 bases; bases outside gene matches: 11. Germline assignment: CDR1 SGHTA and CDR2 FQGNSA. CDR3 coding DNA: TGTGCCAGCAGTTTTTCAACAGGGGGCTTGCCAGATACGCAGTATTTT. Protein: CASSFSTGGLPDTQYF.

This clonotype occurred a few times. The chain is built from TRBV30 and TRBJ2-1; possible D gene TRBD1, 6 bases. The V gene's germline CDR1 is GTSNPN and CDR2 SVGIG (reference sequence). Trimming stripped 1 base from V and 10 bases from J, with 14 bases between. The CDR3 runs 13 residues. DNA of the CDR3: TGTGCCTGGAGTGCCGGACAGTGGTCGGAGCAGTTCTTC. Its protein product is CAWSAGQWSEQFF.

This clonotype was recorded a few times. The V call is TRBV28, the J call TRBJ2-3; maybe TRBD1 (5 bases). CDR1 is MDHEN and CDR2 is SYDVKM in the germline V gene. There are 16 residues in the CDR3. The V gene lost 7 bases and the J gene lost 2 bases, with 19 bases spanning the gap. CDR3 sequence reads: CASTLKFGAATDTQYF. The CDR3 nucleotides are TGTGCCAGCACCCTCAAATTTGGGGCGGCCACAGATACGCAGTATTTT.

The CDR3 sequence is CASSSLLAGGSNEQFF. For the CDR3, the DNA is TGTGCCAGCAGCTCCTTACTAGCGGGAGGGTCTAATGAGCAGTTCTTC. V gene TRBV7-2 combines with J gene TRBJ2-1; 13 bases align to TRBD2. The V gene's germline CDR1 is SGHTA and CDR2 FQGNSA. The V gene end was trimmed by 4 bases and the J gene end by 7 bases; junction bases not matched to a gene: 7. This CDR3 spans 16 amino acids.

This clonotype has just a few counts. The DNA for the CDR3 is TGTGCCAGCTCACCGGGCAGGGAGAATCAGCCCCAGCATTTT. As protein: CASSPGRENQPQHF. The chain has TRBV18 and TRBJ1-5, with D possibly TRBD1 on 5 matching bases. The V and J ends lost 3 bases and 4 bases respectively, with 10 bases between them. This CDR3 region has 14 residues. From germline, CDR1 is KGHSH and CDR2 LQKENI.

The gene calls are TRBV9 and TRBJ2-7; D may be TRBD1 or TRBD2 (5 bases each). The CDR3 covers 14 residues. V was clipped by 0 bases and J by 5 bases, with 12 bases between them. CDR1 is SGDLS and CDR2 is YYNGEE in the germline V gene. The CDR3 spells CASSVVGDSDEQYF. Here the CDR3 DNA reads TGTGCCAGCAGCGTAGTGGGGGATTCGGACGAGCAGTACTTC.

This chain connects TRBV10-3 to TRBJ2-1; maybe TRBD2 (6 bases). The germline V gene has CDR1 ENHRY and CDR2 SYGVKD. CDR3 length equals 11 residues. V gave up 9 bases and J gave up 15 bases, with 18 bases separating them. The CDR3 spells CAISGSRTWFF. The CDR3 DNA reads as TGTGCCATTTCCGGGAGCAGGACCTGGTTCTTC.

This clonotype was detected only a few times. The V and J genes are TRBV7-2 and TRBJ2-5; 7 nucleotides agree with TRBD2. Germline trimming cut 6 bases from V and 1 base from J; bases unmatched to any gene: 5. Germline loops: CDR1 SGHTA, CDR2 FQGNSA. The CDR3 spans 14 residues. The CDR3 loop reads CASRPSGAQETQYF. Here the CDR3 DNA reads TGTGCCAGCAGGCCTAGCGGAGCCCAAGAGACCCAGTACTTC.

This clonotype was detected a few times. The chain links TRBV7-2 to TRBJ2-7; 8 bases are shared with TRBD2. Germline CDR1 is SGHTA and CDR2 is FQGNSA. This CDR3 contains 14 residues. V trimming: 6 bases; J trimming: 6 bases; junction bases outside the gene matches: 10. CDR3 protein: CASRRPGLVFEQYF. Written as DNA, the CDR3 is TGTGCCAGCAGACGCCCGGGACTAGTTTTCGAGCAGTACTTC. Filled out from reference TRBV7-2 and TRBJ2-7, the complete variable domain reads GAGVSQSPSNKVTEKGKDVELRCDPISGHTALYWYRQSLGQGLEFLIYFQGNSAPDKSGLPSDRFSAERTGGSVSTLTIQRTQQEDSAVYLCASRRPGLVFEQYFGPGTRLTVT.

The sample holds a few counts of this clonotype. V is TRBV21-1 and J is TRBJ2-7; whether TRBD2, the table's D call, matches the DNA was not checked. TRBV21-1 is a known pseudogene. The CDR3 sequence is 17 residues long. CDR3 amino acids: CATEGGLAGAGDYEQYF. CDR3 in DNA: TGTGCCACCGAGGGGGGACTAGCGGGAGCGGGGGACTACGAGCAGTACTTC.

This clonotype was recorded a few times. V usage is TRBV10-3 and J usage is TRBJ1-5; 9 bases agree with TRBD1. Germline CDR1 is ENHRY and CDR2 is SYGVKD. The CDR3 has 13 residues. This chain's CDR3 is CAHGTGSNQPQHF. The CDR3 DNA reads TGTGCACACGGGACAGGGAGTAATCAGCCCCAGCATTTT.

This clonotype was detected a few times. The J gene is TRBJ2-7, the V gene TRBV5-1, with 11 bases fitting TRBD2. The V gene end was trimmed by 5 bases and the J gene end by 7 bases; junction bases not matched to a gene: 11. CDR3 length equals 15 residues. Germline V gene sequence: CDR1 SGHRS, CDR2 YFSETQ. The CDR3 region has the DNA TGCGCCAGCAGGGCTAGCGGGGGGCCCTGGGAAGAGCAGTACTTC. Encoded protein: CASRASGGPWEEQYF. Variable domain in full (rest from reference TRBV5-1 and TRBJ2-7): KAGVTQTPRYLIKTRGQQVTLSCSPISGHRSVSWYQQTPGQGLQFLFEYFSETQRNKGNFPGRFSGRQFSNSRSEMNVSTLELGDSALYLCASRASGGPWEEQYFGPGTRLTVT.

This clonotype was seen only a few times. CDR3 in DNA: TGTGCCTGTCAAAATAGCGGGTTGGCCTACGAGCAGTACTTC. It specifies CACQNSGLAYEQYF. The chain employs TRBV30 and TRBJ2-7, with 7 bases that match TRBD2. The junction had 10 bases not matched to a gene; V was cut back by 6 bases and J by 2 bases. The CDR3 is 14 residues long. The V gene's germline CDR1 is GTSNPN and CDR2 SVGIG (reference sequence).

The J gene is TRBJ1-4, the V gene TRBV15; D is ambiguous. V was cut by 7 bases and J by 6 bases, with 9 bases left in between. The length of the CDR3 is 12 residues. Germline V gene sequence: CDR1 LNHNV, CDR2 YYDKDF (reference sequence). CDR3 bases: TGTGCCACCACAAGTCGGTATGAAAAACTGTTTTTT. Its protein is CATTSRYEKLFF.

Many counts were recorded for this clonotype. V usage is TRBV5-4 and J usage is TRBJ2-3; D gene ambiguous. Germline CDR1 is SGHNT and CDR2 is YYREEE (reference sequence). With 4 bases removed from V and 0 bases from J, the gap between germline ends came to 6 bases. This CDR3 has 13 amino acids. This CDR3 reads CASSRGSTDTQYF. In DNA, the CDR3 is TGTGCCAGCAGCCGCGGTAGCACAGATACGCAGTATTTT.

This sequence joins TRBV6-5 and TRBJ2-2, with 7 nucleotides matching TRBD2. CDR3 length equals 16 residues. Trimming cost V 0 bases and J 4 bases; bases outside gene matches: 5. Germline V CDR1 and CDR2: MNHEY, SVGAGI. This CDR3 is CASSYSGGGVTGELFF. The CDR3 DNA reads as TGTGCCAGCAGTTACTCGGGGGGGGGTGTCACCGGGGAGCTGTTTTTT.

This clonotype was detected ten times or more. The chain has TRBV7-7 and TRBJ1-4; D is undetermined. The CDR3 extends over 16 amino acids. Trimming shortened V by 1 base and J by 5 bases, and 14 bases separated the two germline ends. The germline CDR1 and CDR2 sequences are SSHAT and FNYEAQ (reference sequence). This chain's CDR3 is CASSLGRSQANEKLFF. CDR3 nucleotides: TGTGCCAGCAGCTTAGGTCGGAGCCAGGCGAATGAAAAACTGTTTTTT.

This clonotype was observed a handful of times. The chain combines TRBV14 with TRBJ2-1, with 9 nucleotides matching TRBD2. V lost 0 bases and J lost 3; bases outside the gene matches: 6. The CDR3 length is 17 residues. Per the germline V gene, CDR1 is SGHDN and CDR2 is FVKESK. CDR3 amino acids: CASSQDVGTSYYNEQFF. DNA of the CDR3: TGTGCCAGCAGCCAAGATGTTGGGACTAGCTACTACAATGAGCAGTTCTTC.

This clonotype was counted only a few times. The V gene is TRBV7-8, the J gene TRBJ2-3; D not resolved. The germline V and J ends were trimmed by 8 bases and 0 bases, with 21 bases remaining between them. Germline V gives CDR1 SGHVS, CDR2 FQNEAQ. The CDR3 length is 17 residues. The CDR3 sequence: CASGPLAATSSTDTQYF. The DNA for the CDR3 is TGTGCCAGCGGCCCGCTGGCCGCGACCTCCAGCACAGATACGCAGTATTTT.

The CDR3 DNA follows: TGCAGTGCTCAGAGAGTGAACACTGAAGCTTTCTTT. As protein: CSAQRVNTEAFF. The chain links TRBV20-1 to TRBJ1-1; D is uncertain. The V gene lost 5 bases and the J gene lost 0 bases, with 7 bases spanning the gap. There are 12 residues in the CDR3. Germline lookup yields CDR1 DFQATT and CDR2 SNEGSKA (reference sequence).

The sample holds a few counts of this clonotype. This chain connects TRBV29-1 to TRBJ2-7, with D possibly being TRBD1 (6 bases). Per germline, CDR1 SQVTM and CDR2 ANQGSEA. CDR3 size: 13 residues. The V end lost 3 bases, the J end lost 7 bases, and 16 bases lay between the germline ends. DNA for the CDR3: TGCAGCGTTGATGGACAGCTTAGGGGAGAGCAGTACTTC. Translated, it gives CSVDGQLRGEQYF.

This clonotype was counted between two and nine times. This chain uses TRBV5-4 with TRBJ2-5; D may be TRBD1 or TRBD2 (6 bases each). Per the germline V gene, CDR1 is SGHNT and CDR2 is YYREEE (reference sequence). The CDR3 is 14 amino acids. V was pared by 4 bases and J by 4 bases, with 14 bases between. The CDR3 loop is CASSLGGEVETQYF. CDR3 DNA: TGTGCCAGCAGCCTGGGGGGCGAGGTAGAGACCCAGTACTTC.

This clonotype came up a few times. This chain uses TRBV19 with TRBJ2-7; D not certain. The V gene's germline CDR1 is LNHDA and CDR2 SQIVND (reference sequence). The V gene lost 7 bases and the J gene lost 1 base, with 20 bases spanning the gap. The CDR3 sequence is 16 residues long. This chain's CDR3 is CASIPVVQLSSYEQYF. In DNA, the CDR3 is TGTGCCAGTATCCCGGTGGTACAGCTATCATCCTACGAGCAGTACTTC.

This chain links TRBV19 with TRBJ2-7, with 13 bases lining up with TRBD2. The CDR3 loop spans 17 amino acids. V was clipped by 9 bases and J by 0 bases; unmatched bases: 11. Germline CDR1 LNHDA, CDR2 SQIVND (reference sequence). The CDR3 spells CASRQGGTSGDSYEQYF. CDR3 sequence (DNA): TGTGCCAGCCGGCAGGGGGGGACTAGCGGGGACTCCTACGAGCAGTACTTC.

The chain combines TRBV4-2 with TRBJ2-7; D is possibly TRBD1 or TRBD2 (5 bases each). Germline V CDR1 and CDR2: LGHNA, YNFKEQ. This CDR3 has 13 residues. The V end was cut by 8 bases, the J end by 2 bases, with 13 bases between. The CDR3 nucleotides read TGTGCCAGCGGGACCGGGAACACCTACGAGCAGTACTTC. Its protein product is CASGTGNTYEQYF.

This chain joins TRBV9 and TRBJ1-2; D ambiguous. The CDR3 has 14 amino acids. Trimming pared 0 bases from V and 5 bases from J, leaving 11 bases between. Germline lookup yields CDR1 SGDLS and CDR2 YYNGEE. The CDR3 sequence is CASSVANFGYGYTF. Written as DNA, the CDR3 is TGTGCCAGCAGCGTAGCGAACTTTGGGTATGGCTACACCTTC.